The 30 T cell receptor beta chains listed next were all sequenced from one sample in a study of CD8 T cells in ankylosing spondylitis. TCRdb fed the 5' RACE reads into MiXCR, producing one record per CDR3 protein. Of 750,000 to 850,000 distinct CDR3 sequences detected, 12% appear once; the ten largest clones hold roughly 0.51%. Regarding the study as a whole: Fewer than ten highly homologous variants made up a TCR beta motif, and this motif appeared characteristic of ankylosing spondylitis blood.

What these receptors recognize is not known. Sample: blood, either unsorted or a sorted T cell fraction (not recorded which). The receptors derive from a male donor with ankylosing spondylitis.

The CDR3 reads CASSPRSNEQFF. In DNA form, the CDR3 reads TGCGCCAGCAGCCCAAGGTCCAATGAGCAGTTCTTC. This chain links TRBV4-1 with TRBJ2-1; D is ambiguous. The CDR3 is 12 residues long. Trimming pared 4 bases from V and 6 bases from J, leaving 7 bases between. CDR1 MGHRA and CDR2 YSYEKL come from the germline V gene.

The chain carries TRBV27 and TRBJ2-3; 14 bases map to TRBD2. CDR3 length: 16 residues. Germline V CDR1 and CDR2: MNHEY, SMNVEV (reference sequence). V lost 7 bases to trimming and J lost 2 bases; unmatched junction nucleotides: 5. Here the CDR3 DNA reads TGTGCCAGCACCGGACTAGCGGGGGGTTCCACAGATACGCAGTATTTT. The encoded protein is CASTGLAGGSTDTQYF.

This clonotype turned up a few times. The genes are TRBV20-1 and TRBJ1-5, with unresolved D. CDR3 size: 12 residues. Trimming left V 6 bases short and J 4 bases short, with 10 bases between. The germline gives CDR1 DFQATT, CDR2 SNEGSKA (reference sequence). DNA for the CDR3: TGCAGTGCGTTGGACGGGAATCAGCCCCAGCATTTT. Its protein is CSALDGNQPQHF.

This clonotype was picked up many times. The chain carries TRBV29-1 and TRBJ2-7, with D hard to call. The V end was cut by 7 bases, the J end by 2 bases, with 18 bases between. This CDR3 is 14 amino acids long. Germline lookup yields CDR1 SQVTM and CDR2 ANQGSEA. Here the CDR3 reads CSAEGFFSPYEQYF. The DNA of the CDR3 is TGCAGCGCCGAAGGCTTTTTCTCCCCCTACGAGCAGTACTTC.

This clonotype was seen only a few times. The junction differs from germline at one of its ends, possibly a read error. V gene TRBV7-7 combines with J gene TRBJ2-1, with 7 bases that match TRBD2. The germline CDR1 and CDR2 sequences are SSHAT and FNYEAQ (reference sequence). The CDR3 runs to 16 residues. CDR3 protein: CASSSAQGGRTNEQFF. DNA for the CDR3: TGTGCTAGCAGCTCCGCCCAGGGCGGGAGAACCAATGAGCAGTTCTTC.

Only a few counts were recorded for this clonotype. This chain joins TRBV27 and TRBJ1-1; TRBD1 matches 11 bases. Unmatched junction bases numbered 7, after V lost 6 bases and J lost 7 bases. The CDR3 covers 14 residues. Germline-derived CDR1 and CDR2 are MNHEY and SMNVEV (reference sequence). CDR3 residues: CASSRTGGLVEAFF. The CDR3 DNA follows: TGTGCCAGCAGCCGGACAGGGGGCTTGGTTGAAGCTTTCTTT.

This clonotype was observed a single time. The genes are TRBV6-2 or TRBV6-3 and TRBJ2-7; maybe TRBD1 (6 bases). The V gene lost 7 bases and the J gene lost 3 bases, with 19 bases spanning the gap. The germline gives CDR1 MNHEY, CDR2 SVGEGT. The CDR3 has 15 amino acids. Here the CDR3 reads CASKDTGSPRYEQYF. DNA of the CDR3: TGTGCCAGCAAGGATACAGGGTCCCCTCGCTACGAGCAGTACTTC.

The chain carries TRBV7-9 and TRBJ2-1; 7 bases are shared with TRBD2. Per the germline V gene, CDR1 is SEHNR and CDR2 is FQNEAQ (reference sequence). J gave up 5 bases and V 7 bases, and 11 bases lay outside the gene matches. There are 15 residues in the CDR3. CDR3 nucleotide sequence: TGTGCCAGCACCCGGGGGGAGGGATACAACAATGAGCAGTTCTTC. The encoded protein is CASTRGEGYNNEQFF.

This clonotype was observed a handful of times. The CDR3 protein is CASSSQDSQETQYF. The CDR3 DNA reads TGCGCCAGCAGCTCCCAGGACAGCCAAGAGACCCAGTACTTC. The chain recombines TRBV5-1 with TRBJ2-5, with D possibly being TRBD1 (6 bases). CDR3 length equals 14 residues. Trimming pared 3 bases from V and 1 base from J, leaving 10 bases between. In germline, CDR1 is SGHRS, CDR2 YFSETQ.

In DNA form, the CDR3 reads TGTGCCAGCAGCTCTAACAGGCGGAGCACCGGGGAGCTGTTTTTT. It translates to CASSSNRRSTGELFF. The rearrangement uses TRBV7-9 and TRBJ2-2, with D perhaps TRBD1 (5 bases). The germline CDR1 and CDR2 sequences are SEHNR and FQNEAQ (reference sequence). The CDR3 contains 15 residues. The germline V and J ends were trimmed by 4 bases and 4 bases, with 13 bases remaining between them.

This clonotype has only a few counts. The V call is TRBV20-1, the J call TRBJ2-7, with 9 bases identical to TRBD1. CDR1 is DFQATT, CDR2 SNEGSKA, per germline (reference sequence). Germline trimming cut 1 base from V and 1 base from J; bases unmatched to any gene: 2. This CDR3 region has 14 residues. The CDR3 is CSARGGQGSYEQYF. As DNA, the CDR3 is TGCAGTGCTAGAGGGGGACAGGGTTCCTACGAGCAGTACTTC.

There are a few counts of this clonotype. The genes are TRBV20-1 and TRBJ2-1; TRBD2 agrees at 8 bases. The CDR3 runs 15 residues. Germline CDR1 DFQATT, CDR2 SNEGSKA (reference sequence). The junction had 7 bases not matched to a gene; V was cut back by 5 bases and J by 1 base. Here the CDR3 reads CSAPLAGKSYNEQFF. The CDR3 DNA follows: TGCAGTGCTCCGTTAGCGGGAAAGTCCTACAATGAGCAGTTCTTC.

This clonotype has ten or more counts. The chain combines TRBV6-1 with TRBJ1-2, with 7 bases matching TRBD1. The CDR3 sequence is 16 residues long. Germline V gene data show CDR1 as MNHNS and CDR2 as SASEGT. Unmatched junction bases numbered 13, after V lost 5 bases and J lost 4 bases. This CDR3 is CASSKDRDRRFYGYTF. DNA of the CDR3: TGTGCCAGCAGTAAAGACCGGGACAGACGGTTCTATGGCTACACCTTC.

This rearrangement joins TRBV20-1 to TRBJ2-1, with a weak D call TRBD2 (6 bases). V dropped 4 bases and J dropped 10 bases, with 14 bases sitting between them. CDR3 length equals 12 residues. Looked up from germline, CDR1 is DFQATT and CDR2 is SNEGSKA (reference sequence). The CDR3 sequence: CSAKGTGKEQFF. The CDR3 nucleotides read TGCAGTGCTAAAGGGACTGGGAAGGAGCAGTTCTTC.

In DNA form, the CDR3 reads TGTGCCAGCAGCCAACTGGGACGGGGCCAGGGCGAGCAGTACTTC. Encoded protein: CASSQLGRGQGEQYF. This chain connects TRBV3-1 to TRBJ2-7; either TRBD1 or TRBD2 may supply D (5 bases each). Trimming cost V 2 bases and J 6 bases, with 17 bases left between them. Germline CDR1 reads LGHDT; CDR2 reads YNNKEL (reference sequence). CDR3 size: 15 residues.

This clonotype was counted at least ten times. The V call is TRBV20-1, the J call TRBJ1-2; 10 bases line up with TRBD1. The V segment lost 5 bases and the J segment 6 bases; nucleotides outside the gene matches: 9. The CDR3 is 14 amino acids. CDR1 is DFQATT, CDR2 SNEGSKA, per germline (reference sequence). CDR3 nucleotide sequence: TGCAGTGCTTACGGGACAGGGGAGCGGAATGGCTACACCTTC. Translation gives CSAYGTGERNGYTF.

CDR3 coding DNA: TGCGCCAGCAGCCAGGGACTAGCCCAAGAGACCCAGTACTTC. Encoded protein: CASSQGLAQETQYF. The chain is built from TRBV5-1 and TRBJ2-5; TRBD2 matches 9 bases. Germline V gene lookup returns CDR1 SGHRS and CDR2 YFSETQ. CDR3 length: 14 residues. Unmatched junction bases numbered 2, after V lost 4 bases and J lost 1 base. The whole variable domain, remainder taken from reference TRBV5-1 and TRBJ2-5, is KAGVTQTPRYLIKTRGQQVTLSCSPISGHRSVSWYQQTPGQGLQFLFEYFSETQRNKGNFPGRFSGRQFSNSRSEMNVSTLELGDSALYLCASSQGLAQETQYFGPGTRLLVL.

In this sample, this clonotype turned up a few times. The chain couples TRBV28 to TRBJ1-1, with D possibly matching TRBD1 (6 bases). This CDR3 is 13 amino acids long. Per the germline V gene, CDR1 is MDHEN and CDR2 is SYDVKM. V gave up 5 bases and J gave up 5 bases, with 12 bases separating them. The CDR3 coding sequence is TGTGCCAGCAGTGGAGGGGGTCGTACTGAAGCTTTCTTT. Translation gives CASSGGGRTEAFF.

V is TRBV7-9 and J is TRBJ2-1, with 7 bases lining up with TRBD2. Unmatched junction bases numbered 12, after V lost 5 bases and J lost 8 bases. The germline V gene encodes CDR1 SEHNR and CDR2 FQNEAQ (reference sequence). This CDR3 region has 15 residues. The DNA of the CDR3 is TGTGCCAGCAGCCTCCGACTAGCTGTGGGACATGAGCAGTTCTTC. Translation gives CASSLRLAVGHEQFF. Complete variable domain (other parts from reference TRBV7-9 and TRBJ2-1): DTGVSQNPRHKITKRGQNVTFRCDPISEHNRLYWYRQTLGQGPEFLTYFQNEAQLEKSRLLSDRFSAERPKGSFSTLEIQRTEQGDSAMYLCASSLRLAVGHEQFFGPGTRLTVL.

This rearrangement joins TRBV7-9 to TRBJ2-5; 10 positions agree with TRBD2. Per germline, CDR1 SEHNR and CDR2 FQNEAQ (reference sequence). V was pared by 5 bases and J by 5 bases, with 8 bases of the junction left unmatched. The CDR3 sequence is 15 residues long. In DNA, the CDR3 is TGTGCCAGCAGCCTTAGCGGGAGGCTTCGGGAGACCCAGTACTTC. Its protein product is CASSLSGRLRETQYF.

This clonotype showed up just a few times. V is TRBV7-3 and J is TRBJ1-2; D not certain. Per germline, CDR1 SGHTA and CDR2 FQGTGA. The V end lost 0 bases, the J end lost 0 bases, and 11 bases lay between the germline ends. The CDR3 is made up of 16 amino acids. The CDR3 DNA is TGTGCCAGCAGCTTAACTGGACCAGAGCCTAACTATGGCTACACCTTC. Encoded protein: CASSLTGPEPNYGYTF.

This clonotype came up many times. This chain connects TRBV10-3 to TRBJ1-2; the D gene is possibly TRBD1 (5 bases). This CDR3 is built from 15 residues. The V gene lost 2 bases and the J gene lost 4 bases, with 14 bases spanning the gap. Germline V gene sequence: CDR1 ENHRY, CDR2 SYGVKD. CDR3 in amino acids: CAISEDMRGLYGYTF. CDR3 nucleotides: TGTGCCATCAGTGAGGACATGAGGGGCCTCTATGGCTACACCTTC.

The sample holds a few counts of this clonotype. The CDR3 bases are TGTGCCAGCTCACCATGGGAGAGCAATGGCTACACCTTC. Protein product: CASSPWESNGYTF. The chain uses TRBV18 and TRBJ1-2; D gene unclear. Germline V lookup: CDR1 KGHSH, CDR2 LQKENI. The CDR3 is 13 residues long. The V end lost 2 bases, the J end lost 6 bases, and 10 bases lay between the germline ends.

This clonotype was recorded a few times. The CDR3 nucleotides are TGTGCCAGCAGAGCCGCACAGAAAGAGACCCAGTACTTC. Residues: CASRAAQKETQYF. The genes are TRBV6-1 and TRBJ2-5; no reliable D call. This CDR3 is built from 13 residues. V was cut by 6 bases and J by 3 bases, with 11 bases left in between. Looked up from germline, CDR1 is MNHNS and CDR2 is SASEGT.

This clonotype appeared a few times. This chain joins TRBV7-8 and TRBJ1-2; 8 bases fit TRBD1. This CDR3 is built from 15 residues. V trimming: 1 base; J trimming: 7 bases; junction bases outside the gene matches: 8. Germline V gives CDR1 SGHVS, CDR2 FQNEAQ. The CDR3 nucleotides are TGTGCCAGCAGCTTAGAGGCCGGACAGGGCATTGGCTACACCTTC. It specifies CASSLEAGQGIGYTF.

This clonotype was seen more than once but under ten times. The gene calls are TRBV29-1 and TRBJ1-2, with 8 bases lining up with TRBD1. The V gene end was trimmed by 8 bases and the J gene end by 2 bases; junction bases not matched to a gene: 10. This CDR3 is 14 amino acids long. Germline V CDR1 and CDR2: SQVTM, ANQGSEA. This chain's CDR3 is CSSRQGLGNYGYTF. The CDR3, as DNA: TGCAGCTCACGACAGGGGCTGGGGAACTATGGCTACACCTTC.

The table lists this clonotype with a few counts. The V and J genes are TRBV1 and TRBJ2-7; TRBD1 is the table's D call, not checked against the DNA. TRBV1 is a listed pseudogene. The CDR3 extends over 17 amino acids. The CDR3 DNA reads TGCACCAGCAGCCATCCGACGGTAGCGCCAAACCGCCACGAGCAGTACTTC. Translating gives CTSSHPTVAPNRHEQYF.

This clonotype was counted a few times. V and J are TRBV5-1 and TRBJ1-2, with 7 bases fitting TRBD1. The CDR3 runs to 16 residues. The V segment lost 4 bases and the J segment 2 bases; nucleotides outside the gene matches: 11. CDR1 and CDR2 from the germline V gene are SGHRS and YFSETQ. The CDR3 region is CASSQVTGTENYGYTF. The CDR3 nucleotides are TGCGCCAGCAGCCAGGTTACCGGGACAGAGAACTATGGCTACACCTTC.

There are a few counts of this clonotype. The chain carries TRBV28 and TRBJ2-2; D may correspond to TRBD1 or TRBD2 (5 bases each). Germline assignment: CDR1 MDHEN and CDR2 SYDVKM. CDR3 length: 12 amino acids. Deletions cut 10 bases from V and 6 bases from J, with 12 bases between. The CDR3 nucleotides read TGTGCCACCACGGGACCCCCCGGGGAGCTGTTTTTT. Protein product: CATTGPPGELFF. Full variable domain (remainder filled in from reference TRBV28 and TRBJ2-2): DVKVTQSSRYLVKRTGEKVFLECVQDMDHENMFWYRQDPGLGLRLIYFSYDVKMKEKGDIPEGYSVSREKKERFSLILESASTNQTSMYLCATTGPPGELFFGEGSRLTVL.

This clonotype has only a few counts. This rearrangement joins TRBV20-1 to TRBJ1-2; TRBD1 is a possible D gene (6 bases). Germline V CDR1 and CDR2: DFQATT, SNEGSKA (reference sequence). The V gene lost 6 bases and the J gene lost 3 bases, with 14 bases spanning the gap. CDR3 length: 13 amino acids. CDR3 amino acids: CSALGGNDYGYTF. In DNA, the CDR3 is TGCAGTGCCCTAGGGGGGAATGACTATGGCTACACCTTC.